The rows below give T cell receptor beta chains drawn from one sample of a study of shared T cell receptors in the human thymus. The method was immunoSEQ multiplex PCR; TCRdb's version includes in-frame clones alone and lacks a portion of them. The repertoire consists of some 720,000 clones, with approximately 87% occurring once and the leading ten covering 0.0085% to 0.012%. A further study also used this sample, focusing on human thymus T cells.

Sequenced input: thymocytes. These receptors were collected from a boy under two years old with a congenital heart defect. CDR3s include the opening cysteine and the closing phenylalanine or tryptophan. The order of the fields is V gene, J gene, CDR3 protein.

>TRBV13|TRBJ2-7
CASSWDRGHEQYF
>TRBV5-1|TRBJ1-4
CASSFNGAELFF
>TRBV29-1|TRBJ2-7
CSVGGDRATYEQYF
>TRBV7-2|TRBJ1-5
CASSLDGQGFYSNQPQHF
>TRBV29-1|TRBJ2-7
CSVWLKGAPYEQYF
>TRBV9|TRBJ2-2
CASALRAGGPNTGELFF
>TRBV6-1|TRBJ2-7
CASSGDPTTGDEQYF
>TRBV5-6|TRBJ2-1
CASSLGSASGSLRYNEQFF
>TRBV18|TRBJ1-1
CASSPEVYMNTEAFF
>TRBV19|TRBJ1-5
CASSIRDRGRGQPQHF
>TRBV7-2|TRBJ1-2
CASSLASGGYTF
>TRBV29-1|TRBJ2-7
CSVVTTYTSYEQYF
>TRBV30|TRBJ1-1
CAWSDGGQGHSEAFF
>TRBV5-1|TRBJ2-5
CASSRQVGGETQYF
>TRBV15|TRBJ2-5
CATSKGLAEIQETQYF
>TRBV19|TRBJ1-1
CASSIGQGMNTEAFF
>TRBV6-5|TRBJ2-1
CASSSTSAYNEQFF
>TRBV15|TRBJ2-5
CATSIGTSGSSGNETQYF
>TRBV15|TRBJ1-5
CATSRVRDSNQPQHF
>TRBV15|TRBJ2-1
CATSRERSGSRNEQFF
>TRBV4-3|TRBJ2-7
CASSQGGQEQYF
>TRBV9|TRBJ2-7
CASSNGIAGETYEQYF
>TRBV29-1|TRBJ2-7
CSVASRLAGANEQYF
>TRBV12-5|TRBJ2-1
CASGHRGNEQFF